This TCR beta chain was recorded in a study of cytomegalovirus exposure and HLA in healthy donors. This CDR3 is 16 amino acids long. Each donor's status was that of a healthy bone marrow donor. The study ran its PCR with 60 Vbeta and 13 Jbeta primers. Produced via immunoSEQ multiplex PCR; TCRdb's table is partial and in-frame only. The sample has some 80,000 clones; around 77% are singletons. The TCR was taken from a man aged 50-60 years in good health and CMV-seronegative. Specimen: PBMCs. The chain employs TRBV21-1 and TRBJ1-6; TRBD1 is the table's D call, not checked against the DNA. TRBV21-1 is listed as a pseudogene. The chain's CDR3 is CASSCRDSPYNSPLHF. The CDR3 DNA reads TGTGCCAGCAGCTGCCGGGACAGCCCCTATAATTCACCCCTCCACTTT.